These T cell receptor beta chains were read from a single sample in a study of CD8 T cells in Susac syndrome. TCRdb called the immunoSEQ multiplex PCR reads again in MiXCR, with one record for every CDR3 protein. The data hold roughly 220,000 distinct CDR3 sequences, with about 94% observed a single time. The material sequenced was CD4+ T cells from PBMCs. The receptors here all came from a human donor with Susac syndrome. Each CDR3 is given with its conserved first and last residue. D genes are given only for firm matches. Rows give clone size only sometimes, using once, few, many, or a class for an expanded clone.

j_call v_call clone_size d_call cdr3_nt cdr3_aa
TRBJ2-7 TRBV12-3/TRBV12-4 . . TGTGCCAGCAGTTGGGACTCCTACGAGCAGTACTTC CASSWDSYEQYF
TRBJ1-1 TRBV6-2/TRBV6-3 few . TGTGCCAGCAGGCGCGACAGGAACACTGAAGCTTTCTTT CASRRDRNTEAFF
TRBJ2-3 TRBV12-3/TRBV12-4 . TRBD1 TGTGCCAGCAGTCTTGGACAGGAGCCGAGCACAGATACGCAGTATTTT CASSLGQEPSTDTQYF
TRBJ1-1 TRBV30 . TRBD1 TGTGCCTGGAGTGTACGGGACAGGGCCACTGAAGCTTTCTTT CAWSVRDRATEAFF
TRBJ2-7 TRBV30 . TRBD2 TGTGCCTGGAGTAGCGGGGGGGCGTTCTACGAGCAGTACTTC CAWSSGGAFYEQYF
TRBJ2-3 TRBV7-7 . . TGTGCTAGCAGCTTAGGAACTCAGTCCACAGATACGCAGTATTTT CASSLGTQSTDTQYF
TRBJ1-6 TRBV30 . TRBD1 TGTGCCTGGAGTTCCCCGGACAGGGAATCCTATAATTCACCCCTCCACTTT CAWSSPDRESYNSPLHF
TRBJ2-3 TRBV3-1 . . TGTGCCAGCAGCCAAGTCGGGGGAAAGAATACGCAGTATTTT CASSQVGGKNTQYF
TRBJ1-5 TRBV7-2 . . TGTGCCAGCAGCCGCCTGGTCGGTCAGCCCCAGCATTTT CASSRLVGQPQHF
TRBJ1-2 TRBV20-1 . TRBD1 TGCAGTGCAGCCCCCCGGGACAGGGATGGCTACACCTTC CSAAPRDRDGYTF
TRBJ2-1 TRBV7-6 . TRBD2 TGTGCCAGCAGCTTAGCGGCGGGACTAGCGGGGGAGCAGTTCTTC CASSLAAGLAGEQFF
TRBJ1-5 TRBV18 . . TGTGCCAGCTCACCATTTGGACCTGACCTTAGGGGCAATCAGCCCCAGCATTTT CASSPFGPDLRGNQPQHF
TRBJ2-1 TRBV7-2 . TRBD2 TGTGCCAGCAGCTTAGCGGGGGGGGGAGGAACGGATGAGCAGTTCTTC CASSLAGGGGTDEQFF
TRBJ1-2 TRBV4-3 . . TGCGCCAGCAGCCAAGGGACGATCTTACTGACAAACTATGGCTACACCTTC CASSQGTILLTNYGYTF
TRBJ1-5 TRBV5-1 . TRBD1 TGCGCCAGCAGCCCGACAGGGTACAATCAGCCCCAGCATTTT CASSPTGYNQPQHF
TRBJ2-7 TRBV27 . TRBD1 TGTGCCAGCAGTCCGGGACAGGGGTTCAACGAGCAGTACTTC CASSPGQGFNEQYF
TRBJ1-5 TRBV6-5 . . TGTGCCAGCAGTGCGGGGGGAGGCAATCAGCCCCAGCATTTT CASSAGGGNQPQHF
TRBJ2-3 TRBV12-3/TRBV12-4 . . TGTGCCAGCAGGATGGTGAGCACAGATACGCAGTATTTT CASRMVSTDTQYF
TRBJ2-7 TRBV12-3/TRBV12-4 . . TGTGCCAGCAGTGCCGACTACGAGCAGTACTTC CASSADYEQYF
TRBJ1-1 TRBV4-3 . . TGCGCCAGCAGCCAGGCAGGGTTGGCGACTGAAGCTTTCTTT CASSQAGLATEAFF
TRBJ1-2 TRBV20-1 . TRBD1 TGCAGTGCAGTTACAGGGGGTAGGGGTGGCTACACCTTC CSAVTGGRGGYTF
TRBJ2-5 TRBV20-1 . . TGCAGTGCTAGAGCTGGAAGGGGGATAGAGGAGACCCAGTACTTC CSARAGRGIEETQYF
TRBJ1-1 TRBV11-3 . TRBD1 TGTGCCAGCAGCCAAAACCAAGACAGGGTTGAAGCTTTCTTT CASSQNQDRVEAFF
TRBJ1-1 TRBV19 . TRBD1 TGTGCCAGTAGTCCACGGACAGGGCAAATGGACACTGAAGCTTTCTTT CASSPRTGQMDTEAFF